The 26 T cell receptor beta chains in this list originate from one sample, sequenced in a study of T cells in women clearing cervical HPV infection (dated by TCRdb to 2016 to 2019). Receptor libraries were prepared by the immunoSEQ multiplex PCR assay. TCRdb holds this immuneACCESS table with in-frame rearrangements only. Some clones are missing; in checked studies, unresolved V genes explain under half, and the rest has no known cause. The sample's own table lists about 30,000 clones. More than 4% of the sample is in the top ten clones. Sequenced input: blood buffy coat. The receptors derive from a woman aged 18-70 years with a cervical HPV16 infection that either progressed to CIN3+ or cleared (not recorded which).

Note on this clone: One end of the junction varies from germline; a read error may be responsible. The read terminates 3 residues ahead of where the CDR3 ends, so the germline J gene completes it. The chain carries TRBV20-1 and TRBJ1-2; possibly TRBD1 for D (6 bases). Germline V gene lookup returns CDR1 DFQATT and CDR2 SNEGSKA (reference sequence). This CDR3 contains 12 residues. CDR3 in amino acids: CSARTDNCGYTF. CDR3 bases read: TGCAGTGCGAGGACAGATAACTGTGGC.

On this clone: The read ends 3 residues shy of where the CDR3 ends; the end is completed using the germline J gene. The rearrangement joins TRBV12-3 or TRBV12-4 to TRBJ1-2; a possible D gene is TRBD1 (6 bases). This CDR3 has 13 amino acids. The sequenced part of the CDR3 DNA is TGTGCCAGCAGTTCGTCTACAGGGTACGGC. The encoded protein is CASSSSTGYG. The whole CDR3 region reads CASSSSTGYGYTF.

The part of the CDR3 DNA that was read is TGTGCCAGCAGCCAAAGGGGACAGGGGATTGATACG. Its protein product is CASSQRGQGIDT. The whole CDR3 protein is CASSQRGQGIDTQYF. The chain joins TRBV3-1 (or the pseudogene TRBV3-2) to TRBJ2-3, with 10 nucleotides matching TRBD1. Read coverage stops 3 residues before the CDR3 terminus; the germline J gene supplies the remainder. Germline V gene lookup returns CDR1 LGHDT and CDR2 YNNKEL (reference sequence). The CDR3 runs 15 residues. V shed 2 bases, J shed 6 bases, and the junction held 5 bases outside the gene matches.

As regards this clone: The read gets to within 3 residues of the CDR3 end, and the germline J gene fills in the rest. This chain uses TRBV19 with TRBJ2-2; 8 nucleotides match TRBD1. Germline V gene data show CDR1 as LNHDA and CDR2 as SQIVND (reference sequence). The CDR3 has 15 residues. The CDR3 loop reads CASSSSGTGGEKLFF. The CDR3 DNA, read in part, is TGTGCCAGTAGTTCCTCCGGGACAGGAGGGGAAAAG.

Regarding this clone: The read ends 3 residues before the CDR3 terminus; that terminus is restored from the germline J gene. V and J are TRBV9 and TRBJ2-3; D call uncertain. Per the germline V gene, CDR1 is SGDLS and CDR2 is YYNGEE. Trimming shortened V by 1 base and J by 2 bases, and 14 bases separated the two germline ends. This CDR3 comprises 16 residues. This CDR3 reads CASSVTEGSYTDTQYF. The DNA read from the CDR3 is TGTGCCAGCAGCGTAACAGAAGGCAGCTACACAGATACG.

As to this clone: The read ends 3 residues before the CDR3 terminus; that terminus is restored from the germline J gene. The chain recombines TRBV20-1 with TRBJ2-7; D is perhaps TRBD1 (6 bases). The germline V and J ends were trimmed by 1 base and 0 bases, with 13 bases remaining between them. The CDR3 has 15 amino acids. Germline lookup yields CDR1 DFQATT and CDR2 SNEGSKA (reference sequence). The CDR3 is CSARGPGESSYEQYF. CDR3 DNA (partial): TGCAGTGCTAGAGGGCCAGGGGAGAGCTCCTACGAG.

The DNA read from the CDR3 is TGCAGTGCTAGAGATCCTAGCGGGAGAACGAACATT. It is translated as CSARDPSGRTNI. The complete CDR3 protein is CSARDPSGRTNIQYF. This chain links TRBV20-1 with TRBJ2-4; 10 bases match TRBD2. The read ends 3 residues shy of where the CDR3 ends; the end is completed using the germline J gene. The V gene end was trimmed by 0 bases and the J gene end by 7 bases; junction bases not matched to a gene: 6. The CDR3 totals 15 residues. Per germline, CDR1 DFQATT and CDR2 SNEGSKA (reference sequence).

With respect to this clone: The CDR3 end is not reached by the read, which stops 3 residues before it; the germline J gene fills it in. This chain connects TRBV5-1 to TRBJ1-1, with unresolved D. Germline V gene lookup returns CDR1 SGHRS and CDR2 YFSETQ. The CDR3 spans 13 residues. V was shortened by 1 base and J by 0 bases, with 4 bases between the two germline ends. The part of the CDR3 DNA that was read is TGCGCCAGCAGCTTGCAGATGAACACTGAA. Translation gives CASSLQMNTE. The CDR3 in its entirety is CASSLQMNTEAFF.

A word on this clone: The sequence runs out 3 residues before the end of the CDR3; the remainder is reconstructed from the germline J gene. The chain is built from TRBV19 and TRBJ1-2; D remains unclear. In germline, CDR1 is LNHDA, CDR2 SQIVND (reference sequence). CDR3 size: 15 residues. CDR3 residues: CASSIPSGPSNEYTF. CDR3 DNA (partial): TGTGCCAGTAGTATTCCGAGCGGGCCTTCCAATGAA.

Comments on this clone: Coverage ceases 3 residues before the CDR3 finishes, and the germline J gene fills in the end. V gene TRBV6-1 combines with J gene TRBJ1-2; D not certain. This CDR3 has 11 amino acids. CDR1 MNHNS and CDR2 SASEGT come from the germline V gene. CDR3 region: CASSGIYDYTF. The DNA read from the CDR3 is TGTGCCAGCAGTGGTATCTACGAC.

CDR3 loop: CASRASSSYEQYF. CDR3 bases read: TGCGCCAGCAGGGCCTCAAGCTCCTACGAG. The gene calls are TRBV5-1 and TRBJ2-7; D unresolved. The read halts 3 residues ahead of the CDR3 end, with the missing end drawn from the germline J gene. Germline lookup yields CDR1 SGHRS and CDR2 YFSETQ. The CDR3 has 13 residues. Trimming removed 5 bases from V and 0 bases from J, with 9 bases in between.

As to this clone: The read stops 3 residues short of the end of the CDR3; the missing end is completed from the germline J gene. The chain couples TRBV19 to TRBJ2-5; 7 bases map to TRBD2. Germline assignment: CDR1 LNHDA and CDR2 SQIVND (reference sequence). This CDR3 comprises 16 residues. This chain's CDR3 is CASSKISGVSTDTQYF. CDR3 bases read: TGTGCCAGTAGCAAGATCAGCGGGGTGAGCACAGATACC.

Remarks on this clone: The read comes to an end 3 residues before the CDR3 does, leaving the germline J gene to fill in the end. V and J are TRBV2 and TRBJ2-3; D remains unclear. There are 14 residues in the CDR3. Trimming removed 6 bases at V and 0 bases at J, with 10 bases between. Germline CDR1 SNHLY, CDR2 FYNNEI. The covered CDR3 bases are TGTGCCAGCAGCCAGGCCCAGAGCACAGATACG. Its translation is CASSQAQSTDT. The whole CDR3 is CASSQAQSTDTQYF.

The CDR3 protein is CSARDWTSPETQYF. The sequenced part of the CDR3 DNA is TGCAGTGCTAGAGATTGGACTAGTCCAGAGACC. This chain uses TRBV20-1 with TRBJ2-5, with 7 bases that match TRBD2. Coverage ceases 3 residues before the CDR3 finishes, and the germline J gene fills in the end. In germline, CDR1 is DFQATT, CDR2 SNEGSKA (reference sequence). The CDR3 runs 14 residues. V gave up 0 bases and J gave up 4 bases; unmatched junction bases: 5.

Concerning this clone itself: The read halts 3 residues ahead of the CDR3 end, with the missing end drawn from the germline J gene. The J gene is TRBJ2-7, the V gene TRBV7-6; the D is unclear. From germline, CDR1 is SGHVS and CDR2 FNYEAQ. With 1 base removed from V and 3 bases from J, the gap between germline ends came to 7 bases. The CDR3 spans 13 residues. The part of the CDR3 DNA that was read is TGTGCCAGCAGCTTAGAACTACTCTACGAG. Amino acids: CASSLELLYE. The whole CDR3 region reads CASSLELLYEQYF.

As to this clone: The read ends 3 residues before the CDR3 terminus; that terminus is restored from the germline J gene. The J gene is TRBJ2-7, the V gene TRBV4-2, with TRBD1 identical over 8 bases. The V and J ends lost 4 bases and 4 bases, in that order; junction bases with no gene match: 12. Germline loops: CDR1 LGHNA, CDR2 YNFKEQ. The CDR3 covers 16 residues. Incomplete CDR3 DNA: TGTGCCAGCAGCCTGGAGGCGGCAGGGGGCCTATACGAG. Translating it yields CASSLEAAGGLYE. The whole CDR3 is CASSLEAAGGLYEQYF.

Concerning this clone: With the read ending 3 residues before the CDR3 end, the germline J gene is used to fill in that end. V and J are TRBV6-1 and TRBJ1-4, with D possibly matching TRBD1 (6 bases). This CDR3 has 16 residues. Germline-derived CDR1 and CDR2 are MNHNS and SASEGT. Between the trimmed V and J ends, which lost 1 base and 4 bases, there was a span of 13 bases. CDR3 residues: CASSEGGGQFNEKLFF. The sequenced part of the CDR3 DNA is TGTGCCAGCAGTGAAGGGGGAGGACAGTTTAATGAAAAA.

As concerns this clone: Read sequence stops 3 residues before the CDR3 end, and the germline J gene provides the missing end. The chain joins TRBV20-1 to TRBJ2-7, with unresolved D. CDR3 length equals 12 residues. The V end lost 0 bases, the J end lost 6 bases, and 9 bases lay between the germline ends. CDR1 and CDR2 (germline): DFQATT, SNEGSKA (reference sequence). The CDR3 loop reads CSARDGRVEQYF. Incomplete CDR3 DNA: TGCAGTGCTAGAGATGGAAGGGTCGAG.

A word on this clone: The observed sequence ends 3 residues before the CDR3 terminus, with the missing tail filled in from the germline J gene. This chain links TRBV7-9 with TRBJ2-2, with unresolved D. CDR3 length: 12 residues. Germline loops: CDR1 SEHNR, CDR2 FQNEAQ (reference sequence). CDR3 loop: CASSPPNSPLFF. The sequenced CDR3 bases are TGTGCCAGCAGCCCCCCTAATTCACCG.

Regarding this clone: The read gets to within 3 residues of the CDR3 end, and the germline J gene fills in the rest. The J gene is TRBJ1-5, the V gene TRBV19, with 7 positions matching TRBD1. Trimming removed 1 base from V and 3 bases from J; junction bases left unmatched: 6. The CDR3 length is 16 residues. CDR1 is LNHDA and CDR2 is SQIVND in the germline V gene (reference sequence). Here the CDR3 reads CASSIGGTVSNQPQHF. The sequenced CDR3 bases are TGTGCCAGTAGTATAGGGGGGACAGTTTCCAATCAGCCC. The full variable domain, completed using reference TRBV19 and TRBJ1-5, is DGGITQSPKYLFRKEGQNVTLSCEQNLNHDAMYWYRQDPGQGLRLIYYSQIVNDFQKGDIAEGYSVSREKKESFPLTVTSAQKNPTAFYLCASSIGGTVSNQPQHFGDGTRLSIL.

Comment on this clone: With the read ending 3 residues before the CDR3 end, the germline J gene is used to fill in that end. This chain joins TRBV19 and TRBJ1-1, with 7 bases aligning to TRBD1. The CDR3 runs to 13 residues. CDR1 is LNHDA and CDR2 is SQIVND in the germline V gene (reference sequence). The CDR3: CASSQNRGETAFF. The DNA read from the CDR3 is TGTGCCAGTAGCCAAAACAGGGGAGAGACA.

About this clone itself: Read sequence stops 3 residues before the CDR3 end, and the germline J gene provides the missing end. The chain employs TRBV12-3 or TRBV12-4 and TRBJ2-1; D remains unclear. V lost 4 bases and J 1 base, leaving 17 bases between the germline ends. The CDR3 has 17 residues. Partial CDR3 DNA: TGTGCCAGCAGTTACCCGCCTTTGGCTCGTTCCTACAATGAG. It encodes CASSYPPLARSYNE. The entire CDR3 is CASSYPPLARSYNEQFF.

Remarks on this clone: The DNA ends 3 residues before the CDR3 does, and the rest of the CDR3 is filled in from the germline J gene. The J gene is TRBJ2-2, the V gene TRBV7-9, with 7 positions matching TRBD1. This CDR3 is built from 15 residues. The germline gives CDR1 SEHNR, CDR2 FQNEAQ (reference sequence). CDR3 DNA (partial): TGTGCCAGCAGCTTACCGGGACAGTCTAATGAAAAG. This sequence encodes CASSLPGQSNEK. The whole CDR3 is CASSLPGQSNEKLFF.

To note about this clone: The read halts 3 residues ahead of the CDR3 end, with the missing end drawn from the germline J gene. V and J are TRBV19 and TRBJ2-3; D perhaps matches TRBD2 (6 bases). The V gene's germline CDR1 is LNHDA and CDR2 SQIVND (reference sequence). Between the trimmed V and J ends, which lost 6 bases and 5 bases, there was a span of 18 bases. The CDR3 runs to 15 residues. The covered CDR3 bases are TGTGCCAGTAGGGAAATGGAGGGGCGGGGAGATACG. Amino acids: CASREMEGRGDT. The full CDR3 protein reads CASREMEGRGDTQYF.

Worth noting for this clone: With the read ending 3 residues before the CDR3 end, the germline J gene is used to fill in that end. The V gene is TRBV10-3, the J gene TRBJ2-7; D may be TRBD1 (5 bases). Trimming pared 3 bases from V and 0 bases from J, leaving 12 bases between. Germline assignment: CDR1 ENHRY and CDR2 SYGVKD. The CDR3 has 15 residues. CDR3 region: CAISEGKGDSYEQYF. The sequenced part of the CDR3 DNA is TGTGCCATCAGTGAAGGGAAAGGGGACTCCTACGAG.

A remark on this clone: The read is 3 residues too short to cover the CDR3 end, so that end is filled in from the germline J gene. V usage is TRBV29-1 and J usage is TRBJ2-5, with TRBD2 matching 8 bases. CDR3 size: 15 residues. The germline gives CDR1 SQVTM, CDR2 ANQGSEA. J lost 5 bases, V lost 3 bases, and 11 bases had no gene match. The covered CDR3 bases are TGCAGCGTTGAGGGCGAGCGGGGGAGATCGGAGACC. Its translation: CSVEGERGRSET. The complete CDR3 protein is CSVEGERGRSETQYF. The full variable domain, its missing parts supplied by reference TRBV29-1 and TRBJ2-5, is SAVISQKPSRDICQRGTSLTIQCQVDSQVTMMFWYRQQPGQSLTLIATANQGSEATYESGFVIDKFPISRPNLTFSTLTVSNMSPEDSSIYLCSVEGERGRSETQYFGPGTRLLVL.